This TCR beta chain came from a study of cytomegalovirus exposure and HLA in healthy donors. Study-level background: Previous work identified 120 million or so unique TCR beta sequences from 150 million to 200 million T cells.

With respect to this clone: The antigen remains unidentified.

Losses at the gene ends were 6 bases for V and 6 bases for J; bases not matched to a gene: 6. The CDR3 is 14 residues long. Germline loops: CDR1 KGHSH, CDR2 LQKENI. The study sampled nominally healthy donors, though unrecorded immune exposures were likely. Vbeta (60) and Jbeta (13) primers were used in the PCR. Sequenced by immunoSEQ multiplex PCR; TCRdb stores in-frame clones only, minus some. Among 150,000 to 200,000 clones listed, 70% to 80% were seen once. Study-level results: Later analysis reportedly placed an Asian-associated ancestry cluster below the roughly 700-donor mean in N-insertions. The only immune exposure information that was available was CMV serostatus.

This TCR derives from a woman aged 25-40 years in good health and CMV-seropositive. The sample comprised PBMCs. The rearrangement joins TRBV18 to TRBJ2-7; 12 bases line up with TRBD1. As DNA, the CDR3 is TGTGCCAGCTCGCCGGGACAGGGGGCCTCCGAGCAGTACTTC. Amino acids: CASSPGQGASEQYF.